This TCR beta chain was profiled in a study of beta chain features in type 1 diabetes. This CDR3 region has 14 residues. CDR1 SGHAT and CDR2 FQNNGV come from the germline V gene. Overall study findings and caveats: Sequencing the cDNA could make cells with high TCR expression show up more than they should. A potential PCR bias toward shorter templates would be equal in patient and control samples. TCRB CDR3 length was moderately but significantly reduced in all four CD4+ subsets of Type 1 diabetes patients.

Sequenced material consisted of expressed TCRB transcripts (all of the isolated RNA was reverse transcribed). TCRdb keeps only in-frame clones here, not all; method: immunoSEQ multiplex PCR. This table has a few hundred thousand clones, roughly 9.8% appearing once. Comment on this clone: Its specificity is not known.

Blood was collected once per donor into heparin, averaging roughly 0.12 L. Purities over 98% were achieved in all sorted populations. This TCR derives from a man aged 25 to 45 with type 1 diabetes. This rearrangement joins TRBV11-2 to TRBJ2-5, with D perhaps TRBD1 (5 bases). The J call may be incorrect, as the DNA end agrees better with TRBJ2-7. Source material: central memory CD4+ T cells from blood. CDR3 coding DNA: TGTGCCAGCAGCTCCGACAGAGTCTCCTACGAGCAGTACTTC. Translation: CASSSDRVSYEQYF.